Following are 30 T cell receptor beta chains from one sample sequenced in a study of OX40 agonist ivuxolimab in advanced cancers. Generated by immunoSEQ multiplex PCR, the TCRdb table keeps only in-frame clones and is missing some. The sample holds 12,000 or so clones; around 80% are singletons and the top ten take 8% to 9.5%. The sequences come from CD4+ or CD8+ T cells sorted from blood, collected in a trial of the OX40 agonist ivuxolimab. Receptor source: an adult with an advanced solid tumor such as melanoma, head and neck, liver or kidney cancer.

The rearrangement joins TRBV13 to TRBJ2-5, with 8 bases lining up with TRBD1. V lost 5 bases to trimming and J lost 4 bases; unmatched junction nucleotides: 6. The CDR3 spans 14 residues. Germline lookup yields CDR1 PRHDT and CDR2 FYEKMQ (reference sequence). The CDR3 is CASSAGQGLETQYF. Here the CDR3 DNA reads TGTGCCAGCAGCGCCGGACAGGGTTTAGAGACCCAGTACTTC.

V and J are TRBV4-1 and TRBJ1-1; TRBD1 is a possible D gene (5 bases). Germline loops: CDR1 MGHRA, CDR2 YSYEKL. V lost 1 base and J 7 bases, leaving 7 bases between the germline ends. The CDR3 sequence is 12 residues long. This chain's CDR3 is CASSQGGSEAFF. The CDR3 DNA follows: TGCGCCAGCAGCCAAGGGGGCAGTGAAGCTTTCTTT.

The rearrangement links TRBV5-8 to TRBJ2-2, with 8 bases that match TRBD1. The V segment lost 4 bases and the J segment 2 bases; nucleotides outside the gene matches: 10. CDR3 length: 17 amino acids. Per the germline V gene, CDR1 is SGHTS and CDR2 is YDEGEE. The CDR3 is CASSRGQDFINTGELFF. DNA for the CDR3: TGTGCCAGCAGCCGGGGACAGGACTTTATCAACACCGGGGAGCTGTTTTTT. The complete variable domain, with remaining parts taken from reference TRBV5-8 and TRBJ2-2, reads EAGVTQSPTHLIKTRGQQATLRCSPISGHTSVYWYQQALGLGLQFLLWYDEGEERNRGNFPPRFSGRQFPNYSSELNVNALELEDSALYLCASSRGQDFINTGELFFGEGSRLTVL.

The CDR3 spells CAMRTGGTYEQYF. The DNA for the CDR3 is TGTGCCATGAGGACAGGAGGTACCTACGAGCAGTACTTC. The J gene is TRBJ2-7, the V gene TRBV2; 7 nucleotides line up with TRBD1. Germline V lookup: CDR1 SNHLY, CDR2 FYNNEI. This CDR3 comprises 13 residues. V lost 10 bases, J lost 2 bases, and 8 bases stayed unmatched.

The rearrangement joins TRBV7-8 to TRBJ2-7; D not resolved. The CDR3 extends over 11 amino acids. Germline CDR1 SGHVS, CDR2 FQNEAQ. Trimming cost V 4 bases and J 4 bases, with 5 bases left between them. The CDR3 protein is CASSSRYEQYF. The CDR3 DNA is TGTGCCAGCAGCTCCCGGTACGAGCAGTACTTC.

The rearrangement uses TRBV6-5 and TRBJ1-1, with D hard to call. The CDR3 sequence is 14 residues long. The V and J ends lost 5 bases and 0 bases respectively, with 10 bases between them. CDR1 is MNHEY and CDR2 is SVGAGI in the germline V gene. The CDR3, as DNA: TGTGCCAGCAGTGAAGTTGATGTGAACACTGAAGCTTTCTTT. This translates into CASSEVDVNTEAFF.

The gene calls are TRBV4-2 and TRBJ1-2, with D tentatively TRBD1 (5 bases). The V and J ends lost 5 bases and 2 bases respectively, with 18 bases between them. From germline, CDR1 is LGHNA and CDR2 YNFKEQ. This CDR3 contains 16 residues. CDR3 nucleotides: TGTGCCAGCAGCTTGGGTGGGGAGGGGTTAAACTATGGCTACACCTTC. Its translation: CASSLGGEGLNYGYTF.

The gene calls are TRBV27 and TRBJ2-1; TRBD1 agrees at 8 bases. Trimming took 4 bases from V and 5 from J; bases not matched to a gene: 1. The CDR3 totals 13 residues. Germline V gene data show CDR1 as MNHEY and CDR2 as SMNVEV (reference sequence). CDR3 coding DNA: TGTGCCAGCAGTTGGACAGGGAACAATGAGCAGTTCTTC. Encoded protein: CASSWTGNNEQFF.

The chain is built from TRBV10-2 and TRBJ2-7; unclear D gene. V lost 3 bases to trimming and J lost 7 bases, with 7 bases between them. CDR3 length equals 11 residues. The germline CDR1 and CDR2 sequences are WSHSY and SAAADI. CDR3 sequence: CASSERTEQYF. CDR3 coding DNA: TGCGCCAGCAGTGAAAGAACAGAGCAGTACTTC.

CDR3 amino acids: CASSFLIKGNNSPLHF. CDR3 in DNA: TGTGCCAGCAGTTTCCTGATTAAGGGGAATAATTCACCCCTCCACTTT. The chain joins TRBV27 to TRBJ1-6; the D gene is possibly TRBD1 (5 bases). This CDR3 contains 16 residues. The germline gives CDR1 MNHEY, CDR2 SMNVEV (reference sequence). V lost 3 bases and J lost 5, with 14 bases in between.

The V and J genes are TRBV19 and TRBJ1-2, with 7 bases aligning to TRBD1. CDR3 size: 15 residues. The V gene end was trimmed by 4 bases and the J gene end by 0 bases; junction bases not matched to a gene: 5. Germline CDR1 and CDR2: LNHDA and SQIVND (reference sequence). CDR3 in amino acids: CASSTSGGSNYGYTF. In DNA form, the CDR3 reads TGTGCCAGTAGTACTTCAGGGGGGTCTAACTATGGCTACACCTTC.

In this sample, this clone turned up once. This chain joins TRBV7-1 and TRBJ1-6; D might be TRBD1 (5 bases). TRBV7-1 is placed among ORFs of uncertain function. This CDR3 is built from 15 residues. V lost 5 bases, J lost 9 bases, and 17 bases lay in between. CDR3 sequence: CASSPNWGSGSPLHF. The CDR3 nucleotides are TGTGCCAGCAGCCCGAATTGGGGGTCTGGTTCACCCCTCCACTTT.

Points on this clone: A junction end diverges from the germline sequence, so it may reflect a read error. This sample also contains other DNA sequences that code for the same CDR3. This rearrangement joins TRBV5-4 to TRBJ1-2, with 9 bases lining up with TRBD1. This CDR3 contains 14 residues. Per germline, CDR1 SGHNT and CDR2 YYREEE (reference sequence). CDR3 DNA sequence: TGTGCCAGCAGCTCGGGGACAGGGCTTAGTGGCTACACCTTT. Protein: CASSSGTGLSGYTF.

This chain uses TRBV27 with TRBJ1-2; D is uncertain. V was shortened by 6 bases and J by 6 bases, with 8 bases between the two germline ends. The germline gives CDR1 MNHEY, CDR2 SMNVEV (reference sequence). This CDR3 is 11 amino acids long. The CDR3 spells CASSKGHGYTF. CDR3 in DNA: TGTGCCAGCAGCAAAGGGCATGGCTACACCTTC.

V usage is TRBV6-1 and J usage is TRBJ1-5; TRBD1 matches at 10 bases. The CDR3 is 15 amino acids. Germline V gives CDR1 MNHNS, CDR2 SASEGT. Trimming took 5 bases from V and 4 from J; bases not matched to a gene: 5. CDR3 sequence reads: CASSQRQGANQPQHF. DNA for the CDR3: TGTGCCAGCAGTCAAAGACAGGGGGCGAATCAGCCCCAGCATTTT.

V usage is TRBV6-1 and J usage is TRBJ1-5, with TRBD1 matching over 7 bases. CDR1 is MNHNS and CDR2 is SASEGT in the germline V gene. Germline trimming cut 2 bases from V and 9 bases from J; bases unmatched to any gene: 13. The CDR3 runs to 16 residues. The CDR3 reads CASSENRRDSPRPQHF. CDR3 bases: TGTGCCAGCAGTGAAAACCGACGGGACAGCCCACGGCCCCAGCATTTT.

CDR3: CASSSAVGQETQYF. CDR3 in DNA: TGTGCCAGCAGCTCAGCGGTAGGGCAAGAGACCCAGTACTTC. The rearrangement links TRBV7-9 to TRBJ2-5; D is possibly TRBD2 (5 bases). Trimming cost V 4 bases and J 2 bases, with 11 bases left between them. CDR1 SEHNR and CDR2 FQNEAQ come from the germline V gene (reference sequence). The CDR3 length is 14 residues.

This sequence joins TRBV5-1 and TRBJ2-7; TRBD1 or TRBD2 may be the D gene (5 bases each). Per the germline V gene, CDR1 is SGHRS and CDR2 is YFSETQ. The CDR3 is 15 residues long. V dropped 0 bases and J dropped 0 bases, with 10 bases sitting between them. The CDR3 nucleotides are TGCGCCAGCAGCTTGGACCGGGGCAGCTCCTACGAGCAGTACTTC. Its translation: CASSLDRGSSYEQYF.

The chain uses TRBV7-7 and TRBJ2-2; D gene unclear. The germline gives CDR1 SSHAT, CDR2 FNYEAQ (reference sequence). This CDR3 is built from 13 residues. Deletions cut 0 bases from V and 5 bases from J, with 4 bases between. CDR3 residues: CASSLAPTGELFF. The DNA for the CDR3 is TGTGCCAGCAGCTTAGCGCCGACCGGGGAGCTGTTTTTT. Supplemented by reference TRBV7-7 and TRBJ2-2, the full variable domain reads GAGVSQSPRYKVTKRGQDVTLRCDPISSHATLYWYQQALGQGPEFLTYFNYEAQPDKSGLPSDRFSAERPEGSISTLTIQRTEQRDSAMYRCASSLAPTGELFFGEGSRLTVL.

The chain links TRBV7-2 to TRBJ2-7, with 7 bases that match TRBD1. The CDR3 spans 15 residues. V gave up 5 bases and J gave up 2 bases; unmatched junction bases: 9. Germline V gene sequence: CDR1 SGHTA, CDR2 FQGNSA. The CDR3 loop is CASSTRQGMAYEQYF. The CDR3 DNA reads as TGTGCCAGCAGCACCCGACAGGGTATGGCCTACGAGCAGTACTTC.

The rearrangement uses TRBV18 and TRBJ2-1; D might be TRBD1 (6 bases). The germline V gene has CDR1 KGHSH and CDR2 LQKENI. The ends were cut back, 0 bases at V and 0 bases at J, with 18 bases in the middle. The CDR3 contains 19 residues. DNA for the CDR3: TGTGCCAGCTCACCACCATCCCTAGACAGGTTGCACTCCTACAATGAGCAGTTCTTC. This gives the protein CASSPPSLDRLHSYNEQFF.

V is TRBV6-5 and J is TRBJ1-4; 9 bases agree with TRBD1. This CDR3 comprises 15 residues. V shed 5 bases and J 8 bases; nucleotides not matched to a gene: 9. CDR1 is MNHEY and CDR2 is SVGAGI in the germline V gene. CDR3 sequence: CASSPGTGLFEKLFF. The CDR3 DNA reads as TGTGCCAGCAGTCCCGGGACAGGGCTATTCGAAAAACTGTTTTTT.

The V gene is TRBV25-1, the J gene TRBJ1-1; TRBD1 aligns across 7 bases. Germline CDR1 MGHDK, CDR2 SYGVNS. The CDR3 sequence is 14 residues long. V lost 2 bases to trimming and J lost 5 bases; unmatched junction nucleotides: 5. The CDR3 loop is CASSEGPGGTEAFF. As DNA, the CDR3 is TGTGCCAGCAGTGAAGGGCCAGGGGGTACTGAAGCTTTCTTT.

The rearrangement links TRBV2 to TRBJ1-2; possibly TRBD1 for D (6 bases). CDR3 size: 11 residues. Looked up from germline, CDR1 is SNHLY and CDR2 is FYNNEI. The V and J ends lost 9 bases and 3 bases respectively, with 8 bases between them. The CDR3 reads CARGGHYGYTF. DNA of the CDR3: TGTGCCAGGGGGGGCCACTATGGCTACACCTTC.

This chain connects TRBV5-5 to TRBJ2-7; TRBD1 matches at 9 bases. The CDR3 totals 15 residues. The V segment lost 0 bases and the J segment 4 bases; nucleotides outside the gene matches: 5. CDR1 is SGHKS, CDR2 YYEKEE, per germline (reference sequence). As DNA, the CDR3 is TGTGCCAGCAGCTTGGGGGACAGGGCAGGATACGAGCAGTACTTC. Residues: CASSLGDRAGYEQYF.

V is TRBV2 and J is TRBJ2-7, with 7 nucleotides matching TRBD1. Looked up from germline, CDR1 is SNHLY and CDR2 is FYNNEI. CDR3 size: 15 residues. V trimming: 1 base; J trimming: 5 bases; junction bases outside the gene matches: 8. The CDR3 nucleotides are TGTGCCAGCAGTGAAGATGTGACAGGGTTCAACGAGCAGTACTTC. Translating gives CASSEDVTGFNEQYF. Full variable domain (remainder filled in from reference TRBV2 and TRBJ2-7): EPEVTQTPSHQVTQMGQEVILRCVPISNHLYFYWYRQILGQKVEFLVSFYNNEISEKSEIFDDQFSVERPDGSNFTLKIRSTKLEDSAMYFCASSEDVTGFNEQYFGPGTRLTVT.

This chain connects TRBV10-2 to TRBJ1-1; D may be TRBD1 (5 bases). V was shortened by 1 base and J by 5 bases, with 8 bases between the two germline ends. Germline V gene data show CDR1 as WSHSY and CDR2 as SAAADI. This CDR3 spans 13 amino acids. The CDR3 protein is CASSEFGGTEAFF. DNA of the CDR3: TGCGCCAGCAGTGAGTTCGGGGGAACTGAAGCTTTCTTT.

The V call is TRBV5-4, the J call TRBJ2-5, with D possibly TRBD2 on 8 matching bases. The CDR3 consists of 18 residues. Trimming cost V 4 bases and J 4 bases, with 26 bases left between them. CDR1 and CDR2 (germline): SGHNT, YYREEE (reference sequence). CDR3 bases: TGTGCCAGCAGCAGCCCCCCGGGAGGGAGGGGGCGACTAGAGACCCAGTACTTC. Its protein product is CASSSPPGGRGRLETQYF.

The chain has TRBV27 and TRBJ2-2; D not resolved. V was clipped by 4 bases and J by 6 bases, with 9 bases between them. Germline V lookup: CDR1 MNHEY, CDR2 SMNVEV (reference sequence). CDR3 length: 13 residues. CDR3 residues: CASSSSWAGELFF. CDR3 sequence (DNA): TGTGCCAGCAGTTCCTCGTGGGCCGGGGAGCTGTTTTTT.

The chain carries TRBV6-9 and TRBJ1-2, with 7 bases aligning to TRBD1. Germline V gives CDR1 MNHGY, CDR2 SVAAGI. The CDR3 spans 13 residues. V gave up 6 bases and J gave up 5 bases; unmatched junction bases: 6. For the CDR3, the DNA is TGTGCCAGCAGCCCTGACAGGGTGTATGGCTACACCTTC. It codes for CASSPDRVYGYTF.